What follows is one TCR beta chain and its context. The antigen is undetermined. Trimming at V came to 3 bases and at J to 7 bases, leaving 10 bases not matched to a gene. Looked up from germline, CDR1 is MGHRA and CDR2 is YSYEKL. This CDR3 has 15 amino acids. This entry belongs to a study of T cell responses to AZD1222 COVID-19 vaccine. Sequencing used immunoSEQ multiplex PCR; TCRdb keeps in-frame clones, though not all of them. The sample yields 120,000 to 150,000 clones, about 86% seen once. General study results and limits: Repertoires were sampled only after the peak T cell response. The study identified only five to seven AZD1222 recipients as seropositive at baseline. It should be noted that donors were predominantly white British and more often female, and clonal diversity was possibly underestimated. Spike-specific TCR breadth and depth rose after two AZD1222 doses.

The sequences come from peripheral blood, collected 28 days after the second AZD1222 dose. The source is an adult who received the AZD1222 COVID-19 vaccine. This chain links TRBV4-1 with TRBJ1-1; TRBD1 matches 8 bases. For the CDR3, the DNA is TGCGCCAGCAGCCAGATTGACAGGGGTAGCGGTGAAGCTTTCTTT. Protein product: CASSQIDRGSGEAFF.